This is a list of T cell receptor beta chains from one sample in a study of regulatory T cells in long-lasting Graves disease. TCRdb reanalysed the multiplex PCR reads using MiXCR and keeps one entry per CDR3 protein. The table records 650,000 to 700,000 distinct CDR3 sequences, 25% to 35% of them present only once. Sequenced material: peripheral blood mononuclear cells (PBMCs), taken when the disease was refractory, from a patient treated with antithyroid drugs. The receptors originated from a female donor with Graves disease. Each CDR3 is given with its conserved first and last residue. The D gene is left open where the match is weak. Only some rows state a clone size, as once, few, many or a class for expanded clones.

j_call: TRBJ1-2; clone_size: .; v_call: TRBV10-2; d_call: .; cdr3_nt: TGCGCCAGCAGTGAGGTGTCCTATGGCTACGCCTTC; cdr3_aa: CASSEVSYGYAF
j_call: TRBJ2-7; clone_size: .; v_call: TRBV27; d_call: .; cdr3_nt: TGTGCCAGCAGTGGGACCCCAACGGGAATGGGCGAGCAGTACTTC; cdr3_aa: CASSGTPTGMGEQYF
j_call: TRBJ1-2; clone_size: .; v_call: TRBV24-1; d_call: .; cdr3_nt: TGTGCCACCAGTGACGCCAGCGGGGGGTATGGCTACACCTTC; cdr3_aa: CATSDASGGYGYTF
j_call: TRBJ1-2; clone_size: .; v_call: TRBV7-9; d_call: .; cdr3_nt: TGTGCCAGCAGCTTAGAGGGGCAGTCCCCCTATGGCTACACCTTC; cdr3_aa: CASSLEGQSPYGYTF
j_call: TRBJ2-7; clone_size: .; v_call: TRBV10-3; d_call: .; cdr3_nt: TGTGCCATCAGAGACTTGGTTGGCGAGCAGTACTTC; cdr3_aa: CAIRDLVGEQYF
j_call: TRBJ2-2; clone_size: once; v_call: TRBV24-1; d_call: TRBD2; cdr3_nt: TGTGCCACCAGTGATAGGGGACTAGCGGAGAGCACCGGGGAGCTGTTTTTT; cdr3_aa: CATSDRGLAESTGELFF
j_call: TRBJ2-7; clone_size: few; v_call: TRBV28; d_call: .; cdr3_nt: TGTGCCAGCAGTTTTCGGAGCGAGCAGTACTTC; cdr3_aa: CASSFRSEQYF
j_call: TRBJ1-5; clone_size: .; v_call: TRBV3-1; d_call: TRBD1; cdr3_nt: TGTGCCAGCAGCCAGGGACAGTCTAGCTCTCAGCCCCAGCATTTT; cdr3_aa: CASSQGQSSSQPQHF
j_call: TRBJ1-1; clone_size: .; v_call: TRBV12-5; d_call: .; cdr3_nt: TGTGCTAGTGGTATTGGACTCACTGAAGCTTTCTTT; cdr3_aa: CASGIGLTEAFF
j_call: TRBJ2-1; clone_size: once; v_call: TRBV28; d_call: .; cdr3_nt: TGTGCCAGCAGTCCCGCCATCGGGACAGAGCAGTTCTTC; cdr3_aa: CASSPAIGTEQFF
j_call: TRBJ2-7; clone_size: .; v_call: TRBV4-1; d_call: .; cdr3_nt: TGCGCCAGCAGCCAATCCGCCGTCTACGAGCAGTACTTC; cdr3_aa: CASSQSAVYEQYF
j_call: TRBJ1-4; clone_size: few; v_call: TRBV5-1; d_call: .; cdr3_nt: TGCGCCAGCAGCCAGGGATTGAGCGAAAAACTGTTTTTT; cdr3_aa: CASSQGLSEKLFF
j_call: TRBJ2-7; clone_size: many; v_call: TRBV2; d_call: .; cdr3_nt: TGTGCCAGCAGCGACCCGATTTTCTCGGACGGGGACGAGCAGTACTTC; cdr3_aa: CASSDPIFSDGDEQYF
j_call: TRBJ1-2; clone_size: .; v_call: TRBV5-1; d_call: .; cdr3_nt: TGCGCCAGCAGGCCAAATATCGACAGGAACAACTATGGCTACACCTTC; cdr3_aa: CASRPNIDRNNYGYTF
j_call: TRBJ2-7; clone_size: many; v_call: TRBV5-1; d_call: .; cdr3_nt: TGTGCCAGCAGCTTGGGCCGTAACGAGCAGTACTTC; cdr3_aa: CASSLGRNEQYF
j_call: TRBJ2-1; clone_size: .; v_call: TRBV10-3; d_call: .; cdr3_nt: TGTGCCATCAGTGAGTCAGAAAGGGGCTCCTACAATGAGCAGTTCTTC; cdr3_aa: CAISESERGSYNEQFF
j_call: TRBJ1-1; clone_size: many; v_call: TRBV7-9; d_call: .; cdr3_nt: TGTGCCAGCAGCTTAGGGGGGGATGGCACTGAAGCTTTCTTT; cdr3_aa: CASSLGGDGTEAFF
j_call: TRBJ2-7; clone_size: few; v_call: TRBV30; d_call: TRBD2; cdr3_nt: TGTGCCTGGAGTGTTTTAGCGGGAGGGGTTGGGGAGCAGTACTTC; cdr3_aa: CAWSVLAGGVGEQYF
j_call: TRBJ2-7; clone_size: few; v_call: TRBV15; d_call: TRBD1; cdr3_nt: TGTGCCACCAGCGATAGAAGACAGGGTGGCTACGAGCAGTACTTC; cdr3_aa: CATSDRRQGGYEQYF
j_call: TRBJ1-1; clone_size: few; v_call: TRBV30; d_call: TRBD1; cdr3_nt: TGTGCCTGGAGTGTACAATACCCAGGGACAGGGCAGGACACTGAAGCTTTCTTT; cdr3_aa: CAWSVQYPGTGQDTEAFF
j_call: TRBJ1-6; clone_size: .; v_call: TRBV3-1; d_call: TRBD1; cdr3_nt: TGTGCCAGCAGCCGACAGGGGTCAGGGTCACCCCTCCACTTT; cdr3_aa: CASSRQGSGSPLHF
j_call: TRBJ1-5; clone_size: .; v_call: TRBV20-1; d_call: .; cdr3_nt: TGCAGTGCTAGAGGCAGGGGAAGTCAGCCCCAGCATTTT; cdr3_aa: CSARGRGSQPQHF
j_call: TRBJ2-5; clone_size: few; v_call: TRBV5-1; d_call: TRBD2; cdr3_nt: TGCGCCAGCAGCTTGGAATCTCGACTAGCGGGAGTGGGAGAGACCCAGTACTTC; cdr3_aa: CASSLESRLAGVGETQYF
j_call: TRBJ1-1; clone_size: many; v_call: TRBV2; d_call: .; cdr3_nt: TGTGCCAGCAGTCCCAATGAGATTGGGATGAGCACTGAAGCTTTCTTT; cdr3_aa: CASSPNEIGMSTEAFF
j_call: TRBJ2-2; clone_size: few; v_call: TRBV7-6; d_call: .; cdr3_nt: TGTGCCAGCAGCCGTAGGACAACCGGGGAGCTGTTTTTT; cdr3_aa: CASSRRTTGELFF
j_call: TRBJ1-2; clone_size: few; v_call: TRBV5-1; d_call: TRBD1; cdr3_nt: TGCGCCAGCAGCGGGGACAGGGTTCACTATGGCTACACCTTC; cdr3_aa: CASSGDRVHYGYTF
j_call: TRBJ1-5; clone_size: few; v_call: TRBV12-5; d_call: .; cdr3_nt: TGTGCTAGTGGTTTGGGACGGACACCAGGTCAGCCCCAGCATTTT; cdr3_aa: CASGLGRTPGQPQHF
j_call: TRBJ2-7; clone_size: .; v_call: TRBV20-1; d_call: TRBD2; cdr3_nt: TGCAGTGCTAGAGAGGGAGGGCCCCACGAGCAGTACTTC; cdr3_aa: CSAREGGPHEQYF
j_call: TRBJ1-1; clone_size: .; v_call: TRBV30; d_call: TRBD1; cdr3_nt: TGTGCCTGGAGTTTTAACAGGGGGTCTGAAGCTTTCTTT; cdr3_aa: CAWSFNRGSEAFF
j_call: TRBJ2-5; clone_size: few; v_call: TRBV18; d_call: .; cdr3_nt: TGTGCCAGCTCACCACGGCCAGGGGTCCAGGAGACCCAGTACTTC; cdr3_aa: CASSPRPGVQETQYF
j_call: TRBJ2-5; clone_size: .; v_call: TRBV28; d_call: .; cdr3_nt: TGTGCCAGCAGTTTTAGAGTACCGGGAGCCAAAGAGACCCAGTACTTC; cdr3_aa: CASSFRVPGAKETQYF
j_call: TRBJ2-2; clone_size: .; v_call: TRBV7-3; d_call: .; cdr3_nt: TGTGCCAGCAGCCACGCGGGAACCGGGGAGCTGTTTTTT; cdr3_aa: CASSHAGTGELFF
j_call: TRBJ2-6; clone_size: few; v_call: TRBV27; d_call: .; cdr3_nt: TGTGCCAGCAGTTTAAATGGGAAACCTGGGGCCAACGTCCTGACTTTC; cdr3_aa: CASSLNGKPGANVLTF
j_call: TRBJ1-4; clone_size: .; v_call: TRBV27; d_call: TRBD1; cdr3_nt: TGTGCCAGCGGAGGGGGCAGGGCTAATGAAAAACTGTTTTTT; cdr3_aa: CASGGGRANEKLFF
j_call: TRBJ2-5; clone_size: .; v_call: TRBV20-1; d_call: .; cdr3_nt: TGCAGTGCTGCCAAAACAGGGCTCGAGTGGGAGACCCAGTACTTC; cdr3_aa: CSAAKTGLEWETQYF
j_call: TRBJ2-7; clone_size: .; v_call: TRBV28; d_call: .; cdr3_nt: TGTGCCAGCAGTTTACCGGGAGCTGTGGACGAGCAGTACTTC; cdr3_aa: CASSLPGAVDEQYF
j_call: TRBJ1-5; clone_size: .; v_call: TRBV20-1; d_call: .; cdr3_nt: TGCAGTGCTAGAGTCTTGCCGCCCCAGCATTTT; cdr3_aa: CSARVLPPQHF
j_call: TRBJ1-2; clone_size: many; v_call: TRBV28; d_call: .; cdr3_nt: TGTGCCAGCAGTTTATTCCAGTCGTCTAACTATGGCTACACCTTC; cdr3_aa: CASSLFQSSNYGYTF
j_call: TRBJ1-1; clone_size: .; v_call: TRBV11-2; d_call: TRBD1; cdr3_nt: TGTGCCAGCAGCGCGCAGGGGGCCTCGAACACTGAAGCTTTCTTT; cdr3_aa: CASSAQGASNTEAFF
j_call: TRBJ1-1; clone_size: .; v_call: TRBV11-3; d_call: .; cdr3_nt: TGCGCCAGCAGCCAACCGAGGGACGGTCCTGAAGCTTTCTTT; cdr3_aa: CASSQPRDGPEAFF
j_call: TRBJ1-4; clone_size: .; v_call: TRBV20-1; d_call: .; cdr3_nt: TGCAGTGCTCTTAAACAGGGACTTAATGAAAAACTGTTTTTT; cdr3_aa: CSALKQGLNEKLFF
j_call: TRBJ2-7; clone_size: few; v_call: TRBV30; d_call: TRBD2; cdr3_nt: TGTGCCTGGAGTGTACGGCTAGCGGGGTCCTACGAGCAGTACTTC; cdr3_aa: CAWSVRLAGSYEQYF
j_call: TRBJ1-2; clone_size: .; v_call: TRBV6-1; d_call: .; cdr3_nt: TGTGCCAGCAGCTTGATAGGGGATGATGGCTACACCTTC; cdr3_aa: CASSLIGDDGYTF
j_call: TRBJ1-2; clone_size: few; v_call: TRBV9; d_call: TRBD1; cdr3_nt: TGTGCCAGCAGCGTAGGTACTCGGGGACAGAGCCTCACGGGAGGCTACACCTTC; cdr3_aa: CASSVGTRGQSLTGGYTF
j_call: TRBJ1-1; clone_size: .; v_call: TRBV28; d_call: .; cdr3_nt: TGTGCCAGCAGTTTATCATCTGAAGCTTCCTTT; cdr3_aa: CASSLSSEASF
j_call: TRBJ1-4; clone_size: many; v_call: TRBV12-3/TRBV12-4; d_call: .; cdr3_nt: TGTGCCAGCAGTTTTCTCAGAGTCGAAAAACTGTTTTTT; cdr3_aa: CASSFLRVEKLFF
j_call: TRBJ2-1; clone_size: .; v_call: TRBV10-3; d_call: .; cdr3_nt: TGTGCCATCAGTGAGTCTAGGGCGGGACCCTACAATGAGCAGTTCTTC; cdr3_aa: CAISESRAGPYNEQFF
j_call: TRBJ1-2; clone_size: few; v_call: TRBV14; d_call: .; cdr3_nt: TGTGCCAGCAGCCAAGGATCCAGGGCAACCTTC; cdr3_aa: CASSQGSRATF
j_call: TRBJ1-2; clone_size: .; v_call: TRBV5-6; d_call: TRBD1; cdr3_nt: TGTGCCAGCAGCTTTCGCGGGACAGGGGTTTCGGGTAGACACTATGGCTACACCTTC; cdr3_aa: CASSFRGTGVSGRHYGYTF
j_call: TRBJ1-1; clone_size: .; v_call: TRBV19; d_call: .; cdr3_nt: TGTGCCAGTTGGGTAGTGGACACTGAAGCTTTCTTT; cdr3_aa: CASWVVDTEAFF
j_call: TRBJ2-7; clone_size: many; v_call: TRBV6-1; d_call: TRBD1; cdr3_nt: TGTGCCAGCAGTGTTACGCCGGGACAGCCCTACGAGCAGTACTTC; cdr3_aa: CASSVTPGQPYEQYF
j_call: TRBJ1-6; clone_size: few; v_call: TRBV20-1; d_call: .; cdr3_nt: TGCAGTGCCCTTCACAGGGCTGGGGAACCCCTCCACTTT; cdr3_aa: CSALHRAGEPLHF
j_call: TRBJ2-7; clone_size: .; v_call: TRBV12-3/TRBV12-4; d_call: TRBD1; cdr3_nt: TGTGCCAGCAGTTTCCCGGGACAGTACGAGCAGTACTTC; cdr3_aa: CASSFPGQYEQYF
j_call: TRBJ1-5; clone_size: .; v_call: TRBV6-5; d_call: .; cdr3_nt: TGTGCCAGCAGTTACTCGGGCAGGGTGTTTGGAAATCAGCCCCAGCATTTT; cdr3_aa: CASSYSGRVFGNQPQHF
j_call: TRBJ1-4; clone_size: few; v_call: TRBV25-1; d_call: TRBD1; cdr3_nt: TGTGCCAGCAGTACGATTCGACAGGGCGGTAATGAAAAACTGTTTTTT; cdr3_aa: CASSTIRQGGNEKLFF
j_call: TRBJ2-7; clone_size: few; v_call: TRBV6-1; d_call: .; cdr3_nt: TGTGCCAGCCGCCTTGTAGACAGGACCTACGAGCAGTACTTC; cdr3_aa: CASRLVDRTYEQYF
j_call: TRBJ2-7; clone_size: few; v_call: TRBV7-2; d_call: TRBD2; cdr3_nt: TGTGCCAGCAGCCGCGCGGGCAGCGGGAGCTCCTACGAGCAGTACTTC; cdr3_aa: CASSRAGSGSSYEQYF